This entry lists 24 T cell receptor beta chains sequenced from one sample in a study of shared clonotypes between healthy human individuals. The protocol was immunoSEQ multiplex PCR, while the TCRdb copy is restricted to in-frame clones and leaves out a portion. The sample holds 2,500,000 or so clones, 90% to 95% seen once. Source material: naive CD4+ T cells sorted from blood. Subset here: CD45RA+ positively selected. Source of these receptors: a man aged 18 to 30 in good health.

The chain joins TRBV15 to TRBJ2-3, with D hard to call. Trimming left V 6 bases short and J 1 base short, with 11 bases between. Germline V gene sequence: CDR1 LNHNV, CDR2 YYDKDF (reference sequence). The CDR3 runs to 14 residues. The DNA of the CDR3 is TGTGCCACCAGTTCCAGCTGGGGCACAGATACGCAGTATTTT. Encoded protein: CATSSSWGTDTQYF.

Only one count was recorded for this clone. This chain joins TRBV7-8 and TRBJ2-7; tentative D call: TRBD1 (5 bases). CDR1 and CDR2 (germline): SGHVS, FQNEAQ. Trimming left V 3 bases short and J 7 bases short, with 16 bases between. This CDR3 region has 14 residues. In DNA form, the CDR3 reads TGTGCCAGCAGCTTGCAGGACACGCAGGATGAGCAGTACTTC. It encodes CASSLQDTQDEQYF.

The chain links TRBV7-2 to TRBJ2-1; 9 nucleotides match TRBD2. CDR3 length: 16 amino acids. Germline V lookup: CDR1 SGHTA, CDR2 FQGNSA. V was pared by 3 bases and J by 2 bases, with 5 bases of the junction left unmatched. CDR3 in DNA: TGTGCCAGCAGCTTGGCTAGCGGGGCCGCCTACAATGAGCAGTTCTTC. It is translated as CASSLASGAAYNEQFF.

The rearrangement links TRBV6-1 to TRBJ1-2, with D unclear. This CDR3 has 15 amino acids. Trimming left V 2 bases short and J 4 bases short, with 14 bases between. Germline V gene sequence: CDR1 MNHNS, CDR2 SASEGT. The CDR3 reads CASSERSSNPYGYTF. As DNA, the CDR3 is TGTGCCAGCAGTGAACGGAGCAGCAATCCCTATGGCTACACCTTC.

The rearrangement links TRBV28 to TRBJ2-3; D is ambiguous. Germline values: CDR1 MDHEN, CDR2 SYDVKM. This CDR3 contains 13 residues. The V end lost 6 bases, the J end lost 3 bases, and 10 bases lay between the germline ends. The chain's CDR3 is CASSGPRTDTQYF. In DNA, the CDR3 is TGTGCCAGCAGCGGCCCGAGGACAGATACGCAGTATTTT.

The CDR3 DNA is TGTGCCAGCAGTACTTCAGGGGCTACCTACGAGCAGTACTTC. It codes for CASSTSGATYEQYF. The gene calls are TRBV6-1 and TRBJ2-7; possibly TRBD1 for D (6 bases). Germline V CDR1 and CDR2: MNHNS, SASEGT. Trimming took off 5 bases at V and 2 bases at J, with 13 bases between the two ends. The CDR3 has 14 residues.

The rearrangement joins TRBV30 to TRBJ1-5; D is possibly TRBD1 (6 bases). Looked up from germline, CDR1 is GTSNPN and CDR2 is SVGIG (reference sequence). This CDR3 contains 15 residues. V lost 0 bases and J 2 bases, leaving 11 bases between the germline ends. CDR3 region: CAWSVQGGGNQPQHF. In DNA, the CDR3 is TGTGCCTGGAGTGTACAGGGAGGAGGCAATCAGCCCCAGCATTTT.

The rearrangement uses TRBV6-6 and TRBJ1-2, with D unresolved. Looked up from germline, CDR1 is MNHNY and CDR2 is SVGAGI (reference sequence). This CDR3 region has 14 residues. V gave up 8 bases and J gave up 4 bases, with 17 bases separating them. The CDR3 is CASSDVGFGYGYTF. DNA of the CDR3: TGTGCCAGCTCGGACGTGGGCTTCGGCTATGGCTACACCTTC.

The V and J genes are TRBV30 and TRBJ2-2, with a tentative D call TRBD2 (6 bases). Germline CDR1 is GTSNPN and CDR2 is SVGIG (reference sequence). V was clipped by 3 bases and J by 7 bases, with 9 bases between them. There are 12 residues in the CDR3. CDR3 nucleotides: TGTGCCTGGAGCCGGGAGATCGGGGAGCTGTTTTTT. Protein product: CAWSREIGELFF.

The CDR3 region is CASSRQAEYEQYF. CDR3 coding DNA: TGTGCCAGCAGTAGACAGGCAGAATACGAGCAGTACTTC. The chain has TRBV11-2 and TRBJ2-7, with TRBD1 as a possible D gene (6 bases). Germline CDR1 reads SGHAT; CDR2 reads FQNNGV. The V and J ends lost 6 bases and 4 bases respectively, with 13 bases between them. This CDR3 is 13 amino acids long.

The genes are TRBV7-9 and TRBJ1-3; unclear D gene. CDR1 SEHNR and CDR2 FQNEAQ come from the germline V gene (reference sequence). The length of the CDR3 is 14 residues. The V end was cut by 5 bases, the J end by 7 bases, with 15 bases between. CDR3 sequence reads: CASSPPSLENTIYF. The DNA of the CDR3 is TGTGCCAGCAGCCCCCCCTCTCTGGAGAACACCATATATTTT.

The chain recombines TRBV6-1 with TRBJ1-2; possibly TRBD1 for D (6 bases). CDR3 length: 12 residues. Germline V gene lookup returns CDR1 MNHNS and CDR2 SASEGT. The V and J ends lost 6 bases and 6 bases respectively, with 11 bases between them. The CDR3 bases are TGTGCCAGCAGCCCTACAGGGAATGGCTACACCTTC. This codes for CASSPTGNGYTF.

The CDR3 loop is CASSIEYSGAYEQYF. CDR3 in DNA: TGCGCCAGCAGTATCGAATATTCAGGAGCCTACGAGCAGTACTTC. The chain recombines TRBV5-1 with TRBJ2-7; no firm D call. The CDR3 runs 15 residues. CDR1 and CDR2 from the germline V gene are SGHRS and YFSETQ. The germline V and J ends were trimmed by 5 bases and 2 bases, with 17 bases remaining between them.

The rearrangement links TRBV10-1 to TRBJ2-1; the D is unclear. Per germline, CDR1 WNHNN and CDR2 SYGVQD (reference sequence). This CDR3 region has 15 residues. Trimming stripped 2 bases from V and 3 bases from J, with 11 bases between. DNA of the CDR3: TGCGCCAGCAGTGAGACGGCGGTGCGCTACAATGAGCAGTTCTTC. This translates into CASSETAVRYNEQFF.

The chain joins TRBV30 to TRBJ1-2, with 7 bases fitting TRBD1. The CDR3 runs 14 residues. Germline trimming cut 3 bases from V and 2 bases from J; bases unmatched to any gene: 6. Germline V lookup: CDR1 GTSNPN, CDR2 SVGIG (reference sequence). Here the CDR3 DNA reads TGTGCCTGGAGCCCCGAGACAGGGAACTATGGCTACACCTTC. It codes for CAWSPETGNYGYTF.

This clone was seen once. V and J are TRBV5-8 and TRBJ1-4; D possibly corresponds to TRBD1 (6 bases). V was pared by 2 bases and J by 5 bases, with 10 bases between. CDR1 and CDR2 from the germline V gene are SGHTS and YDEGEE. The CDR3 runs to 14 residues. As DNA, the CDR3 is TGTGCCAGCAGCTTTGGGGGCCCCAATGAAAAACTGTTTTTT. Protein sequence: CASSFGGPNEKLFF. The variable domain in full, with the rest retrieved from reference TRBV5-8 and TRBJ1-4, is EAGVTQSPTHLIKTRGQQATLRCSPISGHTSVYWYQQALGLGLQFLLWYDEGEERNRGNFPPRFSGRQFPNYSSELNVNALELEDSALYLCASSFGGPNEKLFFGSGTQLSVL.

This clone came up once. The J gene is TRBJ2-2, the V gene TRBV7-8, with 9 bases lining up with TRBD2. V shed 4 bases and J 2 bases; nucleotides not matched to a gene: 14. Looked up from germline, CDR1 is SGHVS and CDR2 is FQNEAQ. This CDR3 is 19 amino acids long. The CDR3 spells CASSSVRTGTSKNTGELFF. CDR3 nucleotide sequence: TGTGCCAGCAGCTCCGTGCGAACCGGGACTAGCAAAAACACCGGGGAGCTGTTTTTT.

This clone was picked up one time. V usage is TRBV21-1 and J usage is TRBJ2-5. TRBV21-1 is designated a pseudogene. The CDR3 has 14 residues. CDR3 amino acids: CASSMPGPPWAQYF. The CDR3 nucleotides read TGTGCCAGCAGCATGCCCGGGCCCCCCTGGGCCCAGTACTTC.

The chain employs TRBV7-2 and TRBJ2-3; D is unclear. Trimming took off 0 bases at V and 0 bases at J, with 19 bases between the two ends. CDR3 length: 19 amino acids. Germline CDR1 and CDR2: SGHTA and FQGNSA. DNA for the CDR3: TGTGCCAGCAGCTTAGCCGTCGGAATTTCGGGTGCTAGCACAGATACGCAGTATTTT. Translation gives CASSLAVGISGASTDTQYF. Supplemented by reference TRBV7-2 and TRBJ2-3, the full variable domain reads GAGVSQSPSNKVTEKGKDVELRCDPISGHTALYWYRQSLGQGLEFLIYFQGNSAPDKSGLPSDRFSAERTGGSVSTLTIQRTQQEDSAVYLCASSLAVGISGASTDTQYFGPGTRLTVL.

The V gene is TRBV2, the J gene TRBJ2-3; D could derive from TRBD1 or TRBD2 (6 bases each). Germline assignment: CDR1 SNHLY and CDR2 FYNNEI. This CDR3 is 15 amino acids long. Trimming shortened V by 11 bases and J by 1 base, and 19 bases separated the two germline ends. CDR3 in DNA: TGTGCCGGAGGGGACCAGGGGACGGGCACAGATACGCAGTATTTT. Translation gives CAGGDQGTGTDTQYF.

This chain joins TRBV6-1 and TRBJ1-6; a weak D match, TRBD1 (6 bases). The CDR3 is made up of 15 amino acids. The germline gives CDR1 MNHNS, CDR2 SASEGT. V shed 7 bases and J shed 8 bases, with 18 bases lying between them. DNA of the CDR3: TGTGCCAGCAACGGACAGACTCTAGGAGATTCACCCCTCCACTTT. As protein: CASNGQTLGDSPLHF.

J is TRBJ1-1 and V is TRBV6-1; no clear D gene. Trimming stripped 1 base from V and 0 bases from J, with 9 bases between. The CDR3 covers 15 residues. The V gene's germline CDR1 is MNHNS and CDR2 SASEGT. CDR3 region: CASSEDRPMNTEAFF. The CDR3 coding sequence is TGTGCCAGCAGTGAAGACAGACCCATGAACACTGAAGCTTTCTTT.

The chain carries TRBV6-5 and TRBJ2-7; possibly TRBD1 for D (6 bases). There are 14 residues in the CDR3. The ends were cut back, 6 bases at V and 5 bases at J, with 17 bases in the middle. Germline CDR1 is MNHEY and CDR2 is SVGAGI. CDR3 in amino acids: CASSRGAGVNEQYF. The CDR3 coding sequence is TGTGCCAGCAGCCGCGGTGCAGGGGTCAACGAGCAGTACTTC.

The rearrangement links TRBV19 to TRBJ2-1; TRBD2 agrees at 10 bases. Trimming removed 9 bases from V and 3 bases from J; junction bases left unmatched: 8. Germline CDR1 LNHDA, CDR2 SQIVND (reference sequence). This CDR3 is built from 15 residues. CDR3 bases: TGTGCCAGCCAGGAGAGCGGGAGGGTCTACAATGAGCAGTTCTTC. It specifies CASQESGRVYNEQFF. The full variable domain, with the rest looked up from reference TRBV19 and TRBJ2-1, is DGGITQSPKYLFRKEGQNVTLSCEQNLNHDAMYWYRQDPGQGLRLIYYSQIVNDFQKGDIAEGYSVSREKKESFPLTVTSAQKNPTAFYLCASQESGRVYNEQFFGPGTRLTVL.